Each of the 28 T cell receptor beta chains below was sequenced from the same sample in a study of regulatory T cells in long-lasting Graves disease (dated by TCRdb to the early 2020s). The intended sense of this specimen's time point label: newly diagnosed GD, antithyroid drugs for less than 3 months. For both TCR sequencing and RNA sequencing, RNA was extracted from PBMCs using TRIzol. The library was obtained by multiplex PCR. Sequencing was carried out with an Illumina HiSeq 4000. TCR beta libraries were built with iRepertoire HTBI primers and Arm-PCR amplification of CDR3 regions. The raw public reads went through TCRdb reprocessing: fastp at Q25, MiXCR clone calling, in-frame beta chains kept. Duplicate CDR3 protein sequences are folded into a single record with the most common DNA and genes. The sample table shows fewer than 650,000 distinct CDR3 sequences, and roughly 15% are seen once. Of the sample, 12% is held by the ten largest clones.

This sample was shared with a second study, whose subject was T cells in Graves' hyperthyroidism and ophthalmopathy.

This specimen consisted of peripheral blood mononuclear cells (PBMCs), obtained at new diagnosis, from a patient treated with antithyroid drugs. These receptors originate from a man aged 18-30 years with Graves disease. Donor details come from another sample of the same person, matched by shared clones.

This clonotype was observed a handful of times. The chain employs TRBV5-1 and TRBJ2-7; 7 bases are a match to TRBD1. With V trimmed by 0 bases and J by 3 bases, 3 bases remained unmatched. CDR3 length: 14 amino acids. The germline V gene encodes CDR1 SGHRS and CDR2 YFSETQ. The CDR3 is CASSLGRQGYEQYF. DNA for the CDR3: TGCGCCAGCAGCTTGGGCCGACAGGGCTACGAGCAGTACTTC.

The chain uses TRBV7-9 and TRBJ2-6; 9 nucleotides align to TRBD1. J was trimmed by 0 bases and V by 3 bases; bases with no gene match: 3. Germline V gives CDR1 SEHNR, CDR2 FQNEAQ (reference sequence). This CDR3 is 17 amino acids long. The CDR3 here is CASSFTGGYSGANVLTF. CDR3 sequence (DNA): TGTGCCAGCAGCTTCACAGGGGGCTACTCTGGGGCCAACGTCCTGACTTTC.

This clonotype has at least ten counts. The CDR3 nucleotides read TGCAGTGCTAGAGATCTGCAGGGACTAGCGGGAGAGGATGAGCAGTTCTTC. Translated, it gives CSARDLQGLAGEDEQFF. This chain uses TRBV20-1 with TRBJ2-1; 14 bases map to TRBD2. Germline trimming cut 0 bases from V and 8 bases from J; bases unmatched to any gene: 9. The CDR3 is made up of 17 amino acids. Germline values: CDR1 DFQATT, CDR2 SNEGSKA (reference sequence).

The chain links TRBV12-3 or TRBV12-4 to TRBJ2-1; D is perhaps TRBD2 (5 bases). The CDR3 has 12 amino acids. V was trimmed by 6 bases and J by 9 bases, leaving 12 bases between them. This CDR3 is CASSYSVSEQFF. CDR3 DNA: TGTGCCAGCAGCTATAGCGTTTCTGAGCAGTTCTTC.

The chain has TRBV25-1 and TRBJ1-2, with D maybe TRBD1 (6 bases). The germline V and J ends were trimmed by 6 bases and 7 bases, with 12 bases remaining between them. There are 12 residues in the CDR3. Germline-derived CDR1 and CDR2 are MGHDK and SYGVNS. The CDR3 region has the DNA TGTGCCAGCAGATCGGGGGCCACTGGCTACACCTTC. It specifies CASRSGATGYTF.

The table lists this clonotype with many counts. This sequence joins TRBV20-1 and TRBJ2-3; TRBD2 aligns across 13 bases. V shed 8 bases and J 0 bases; nucleotides not matched to a gene: 5. The CDR3 sequence is 15 residues long. Germline values: CDR1 DFQATT, CDR2 SNEGSKA (reference sequence). CDR3 nucleotide sequence: TGCAGTTCCGGACTAGCGGGGGCTAGCACAGATACGCAGTATTTT. Protein: CSSGLAGASTDTQYF.

This clonotype was seen many times. This sequence joins TRBV30 and TRBJ2-7; D might be TRBD1 (6 bases). CDR3 length equals 11 residues. V lost 8 bases, J lost 4 bases, and 12 bases lay in between. Germline CDR1 and CDR2: GTSNPN and SVGIG (reference sequence). The CDR3 region has the DNA TGTGCCGGGTCCACAGGGTACGAGCAGTACTTC. It translates to CAGSTGYEQYF.

The table lists this clonotype with many counts. The genes are TRBV12-3 or TRBV12-4 and TRBJ2-5; D remains ambiguous. V lost 3 bases and J lost 1, with 12 bases in between. This CDR3 spans 15 amino acids. CDR3 in DNA: TGTGCCAGCAGTTTTGGCGCCAGCAGCCAAGAGACCCAGTACTTC. It yields the protein CASSFGASSQETQYF.

V usage is TRBV20-1 and J usage is TRBJ1-1; tentative D call: TRBD1 (6 bases). The CDR3 sequence is 14 residues long. The germline V and J ends were trimmed by 3 bases and 4 bases, with 15 bases remaining between them. Per germline, CDR1 DFQATT and CDR2 SNEGSKA (reference sequence). Here the CDR3 DNA reads TGCAGTGCTAGGGCCGGGACATTAGCCACTGAAGCTTTCTTT. This encodes CSARAGTLATEAFF.

This clonotype was observed a handful of times. A much larger clone lies a single base off, so this may be a read error. The chain is built from TRBV28 and TRBJ2-7; tentatively, D is TRBD1 (6 bases). This CDR3 has 15 amino acids. Germline CDR1 and CDR2: MDHEN and SYDVKM. This CDR3 is CASSPGHPVNHERYF. The CDR3, as DNA: TGTGCCAGCAGCCCGGGACATCCAGTCAACCACGAGCGGTACTTC.

The rearrangement links TRBV9 to TRBJ2-7, with D maybe TRBD1 (5 bases). The CDR3 length is 14 residues. Trimming stripped 3 bases from V and 5 bases from J, with 15 bases between. The germline V gene has CDR1 SGDLS and CDR2 YYNGEE. Here the CDR3 reads CASSATWGRNEQYF. The CDR3 DNA reads as TGTGCCAGCAGCGCCACGTGGGGCAGAAACGAGCAGTACTTC. The full variable domain, its missing parts supplied by reference TRBV9 and TRBJ2-7, is DSGVTQTPKHLITATGQRVTLRCSPRSGDLSVYWYQQSLDQGLQFLIQYYNGEERAKGNILERFSAQQFPDLHSELNLSSLELGDSALYFCASSATWGRNEQYFGPGTRLTVT.

This chain connects TRBV5-1 to TRBJ1-2, with a possible D match to TRBD1 (6 bases). Germline values: CDR1 SGHRS, CDR2 YFSETQ. The CDR3 has 14 residues. V was shortened by 7 bases and J by 6 bases, with 19 bases between the two germline ends. The CDR3 DNA reads TGCGCCAGCCGACGAGTGGGGGGCAGCGATGGCTACACCTTC. It codes for CASRRVGGSDGYTF.

This chain uses TRBV7-9 with TRBJ2-1; perhaps TRBD1 as D (6 bases). Trimming left V 1 base short and J 6 bases short, with 13 bases between. CDR1 and CDR2 (germline): SEHNR, FQNEAQ (reference sequence). The CDR3 has 15 amino acids. The CDR3 coding sequence is TGTGCCAGCAGCTTAGTACGTCTAGGGGGCAATGAGCAGTTCTTC. Protein product: CASSLVRLGGNEQFF.

The chain employs TRBV20-1 and TRBJ2-7; the match to TRBD2 covers 8 bases. The CDR3 spans 13 residues. Germline V lookup: CDR1 DFQATT, CDR2 SNEGSKA (reference sequence). Losses at the gene ends were 4 bases for V and 3 bases for J; bases not matched to a gene: 5. CDR3 amino acids: CSATGGEHYEQYF. CDR3 in DNA: TGCAGTGCTACGGGAGGGGAACACTACGAGCAGTACTTC.

The chain recombines TRBV4-1 with TRBJ1-2; the D is unclear. Per the germline V gene, CDR1 is MGHRA and CDR2 is YSYEKL. With 3 bases removed from V and 8 bases from J, the gap between germline ends came to 16 bases. The CDR3 totals 14 residues. CDR3 sequence (DNA): TGCGCCAGCAGCCAGGACGGGATTCTAAGGGGCTACACCTTC. Translated: CASSQDGILRGYTF.

This clonotype showed up just a few times. This chain uses TRBV7-8 with TRBJ2-5; D possibly uses TRBD1 or TRBD2 (7 bases each). With 2 bases removed from V and 2 bases from J, the gap between germline ends came to 21 bases. The CDR3 covers 18 residues. Germline CDR1 SGHVS, CDR2 FQNEAQ. CDR3 amino acids: CASSLPRGGAEVQETQYF. CDR3 coding DNA: TGTGCCAGCAGCTTACCCAGGGGGGGGGCCGAAGTACAAGAGACCCAGTACTTC.

V and J are TRBV20-1 and TRBJ2-3; TRBD2 aligns across 7 bases. The V and J ends lost 0 bases and 1 base, in that order; junction bases with no gene match: 7. CDR1 and CDR2 (germline): DFQATT, SNEGSKA (reference sequence). The CDR3 has 16 amino acids. CDR3 coding DNA: TGCAGTGCTAGAGATCTTAGACTAGCCGGCACAGATACGCAGTATTTT. Translation gives CSARDLRLAGTDTQYF.

This clonotype was observed a handful of times. This chain joins TRBV9 and TRBJ2-5; 12 nucleotides agree with TRBD2. V trimming: 0 bases; J trimming: 5 bases; junction bases outside the gene matches: 5. The V gene's germline CDR1 is SGDLS and CDR2 YYNGEE. The CDR3 length is 16 residues. The CDR3 region is CASSVAPSGRGETQYF. The DNA of the CDR3 is TGTGCCAGCAGCGTAGCCCCTAGCGGGAGGGGCGAGACCCAGTACTTC.

The sample holds a few counts of this clonotype. The chain combines TRBV20-1 with TRBJ2-5; D unclear. The V gene lost 2 bases and the J gene lost 0 bases, with 13 bases spanning the gap. CDR1 and CDR2 (germline): DFQATT, SNEGSKA (reference sequence). The CDR3 spans 15 residues. CDR3 region: CSARLLNKNQETQYF. The CDR3 DNA is TGCAGTGCTAGACTACTAAACAAAAACCAAGAGACCCAGTACTTC.

Turning to this clonotype: This may come from a read error, since a much larger clone is one base off. The genes are TRBV27 and TRBJ2-5, with 10 nucleotides matching TRBD1. The J segment lost 7 bases and the V segment lost 5 bases, leaving 4 bases of the junction unmatched. Looked up from germline, CDR1 is MNHEY and CDR2 is SMNVEV (reference sequence). This CDR3 spans 13 amino acids. The CDR3 region has the DNA TGTGCCAGCAGTGGGACAGGGGTTGGGACCCAGTACTTC. Translated: CASSGTGVGTQYF.

The chain is built from TRBV2 and TRBJ1-1; D not resolved. The CDR3 contains 11 residues. Germline values: CDR1 SNHLY, CDR2 FYNNEI. Trimming removed 3 bases from V and 9 bases from J, with 8 bases in between. In DNA, the CDR3 is TGTGCCAGCAGTGATATTTGGAAAGCTTTCTTT. Encoded protein: CASSDIWKAFF.

This clonotype was recorded a few times. The gene calls are TRBV25-1 and TRBJ2-3; 13 nucleotides line up with TRBD2. Germline loops: CDR1 MGHDK, CDR2 SYGVNS. The V and J ends lost 7 bases and 4 bases, in that order; junction bases with no gene match: 5. This CDR3 has 15 residues. CDR3 sequence: CASTSLAGGADTQYF. CDR3 nucleotides: TGTGCCAGCACGTCACTAGCGGGAGGGGCAGATACGCAGTATTTT.

This clonotype came up a few times. A junction boundary mismatches the germline segment, possibly from a read error. The rearrangement joins TRBV19 to TRBJ1-2; TRBD1 might be the D (5 bases). CDR3 length equals 15 residues. From germline, CDR1 is LNHDA and CDR2 SQIVND (reference sequence). CDR3 loop: CASSIGTFTARGYIF. The CDR3 nucleotides read TGTGCCAGTAGTATCGGGACCTTCACTGCCCGTGGCTACATCTTC.

This clonotype appeared many times. The chain carries TRBV11-2 and TRBJ2-3, with 8 bases that match TRBD2. Germline-derived CDR1 and CDR2 are SGHAT and FQNNGV. CDR3 size: 16 residues. Trimming took 2 bases from V and 1 from J; bases not matched to a gene: 5. The CDR3 loop is CASSLSGGSGTDTQYF. The CDR3 nucleotides are TGTGCCAGCAGCTTAAGCGGGGGCTCGGGCACAGATACGCAGTATTTT.

This clonotype came up many times. The chain joins TRBV7-9 to TRBJ1-4, with D possibly TRBD1 on 6 matching bases. The V and J ends lost 6 bases and 8 bases respectively, with 7 bases between them. The germline V gene encodes CDR1 SEHNR and CDR2 FQNEAQ (reference sequence). This CDR3 is built from 11 residues. CDR3 sequence reads: CASRGTEKLFF. The CDR3 region has the DNA TGTGCCAGCAGAGGGACAGAAAAACTGTTTTTT.

This clonotype was counted only a few times. The J gene is TRBJ2-3, the V gene TRBV10-3; D uncertain. The germline V gene encodes CDR1 ENHRY and CDR2 SYGVKD. V was clipped by 6 bases and J by 11 bases, with 18 bases between them. This CDR3 has 13 residues. CDR3 residues: CAISLRSAEGQYF. The CDR3 nucleotides are TGTGCCATCAGCCTCCGGAGTGCGGAAGGGCAGTATTTT.

This clonotype came up many times. The chain couples TRBV28 to TRBJ2-1; 9 bases fit TRBD2. Per the germline V gene, CDR1 is MDHEN and CDR2 is SYDVKM. V shed 3 bases, J shed 11 bases, and the junction held 11 bases outside the gene matches. The CDR3 contains 15 residues. CDR3 nucleotides: TGTGCCAGCAGTTTCTCGCGGGAGGGCCTCATGAAGCAGTTCTTC. Its protein product is CASSFSREGLMKQFF. The full variable domain, in which reference TRBV28 and TRBJ2-1 provide the parts outside the CDR3, is DVKVTQSSRYLVKRTGEKVFLECVQDMDHENMFWYRQDPGLGLRLIYFSYDVKMKEKGDIPEGYSVSREKKERFSLILESASTNQTSMYLCASSFSREGLMKQFFGPGTRLTVL.

This clonotype was recorded a few times. A single base separates this from a much larger clone, so it may be a read error. This rearrangement joins TRBV6-2 or TRBV6-3 to TRBJ2-5; 7 positions match TRBD2. The CDR3 has 11 amino acids. Germline values: CDR1 MNHEY, CDR2 SVGEGT. The CDR3: CAGSLAGAQYF. CDR3 sequence (DNA): TGTGCCGGCAGTTTAGCGGGCGCTCAGTACTTC.